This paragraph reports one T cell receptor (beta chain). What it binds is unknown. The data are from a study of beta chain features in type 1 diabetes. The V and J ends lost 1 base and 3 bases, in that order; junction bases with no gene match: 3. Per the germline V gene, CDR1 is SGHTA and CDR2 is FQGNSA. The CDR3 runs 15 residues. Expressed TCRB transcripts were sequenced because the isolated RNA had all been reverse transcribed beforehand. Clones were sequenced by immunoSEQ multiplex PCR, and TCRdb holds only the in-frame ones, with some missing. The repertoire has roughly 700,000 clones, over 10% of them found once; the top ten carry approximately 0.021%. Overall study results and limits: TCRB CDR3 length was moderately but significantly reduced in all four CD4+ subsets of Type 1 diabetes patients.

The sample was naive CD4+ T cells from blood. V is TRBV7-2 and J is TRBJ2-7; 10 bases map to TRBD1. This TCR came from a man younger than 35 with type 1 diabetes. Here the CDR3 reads CASSLGQGAFYEQYF. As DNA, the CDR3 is TGTGCCAGCAGCTTAGGACAGGGGGCTTTCTACGAGCAGTACTTC.